This TCR beta chain was recovered during a study of identifying expanded T cells in peripheral blood. Repertoires were generated with immunoSEQ multiplex PCR, while TCRdb's copy carries only in-frame clones and drops some. The table records about 83,000 clones, around 89% of them present only once. Per the germline V gene, CDR1 is SEHNR and CDR2 is FQNEAQ (reference sequence). This CDR3 comprises 16 residues. The trim removed 5 bases at V and 0 bases at J, leaving 5 bases unmatched. The TCR comes from a person aged 18 to 75 in good health. The genes are TRBV7-9 and TRBJ2-5, with 11 bases identical to TRBD2. The sample comprised blood. The CDR3 nucleotides read TGTGCCAGCAGCAGAGGGACTAGCGGAAACCAAGAGACCCAGTACTTC. This sequence encodes CASSRGTSGNQETQYF.